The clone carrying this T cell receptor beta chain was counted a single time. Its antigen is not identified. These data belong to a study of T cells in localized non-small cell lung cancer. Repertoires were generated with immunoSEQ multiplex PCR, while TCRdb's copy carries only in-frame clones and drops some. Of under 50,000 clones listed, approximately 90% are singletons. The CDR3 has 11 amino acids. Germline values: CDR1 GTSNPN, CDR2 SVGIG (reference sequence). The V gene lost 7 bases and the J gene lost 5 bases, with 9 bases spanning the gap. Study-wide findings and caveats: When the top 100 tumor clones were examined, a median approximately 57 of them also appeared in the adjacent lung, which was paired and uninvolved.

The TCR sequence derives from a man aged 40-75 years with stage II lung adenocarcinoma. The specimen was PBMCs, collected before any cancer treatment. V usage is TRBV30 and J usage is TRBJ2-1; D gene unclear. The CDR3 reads CASHEDNEQFF. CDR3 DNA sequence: TGTGCCTCCCATGAAGACAATGAGCAGTTCTTC.